The entry below gives a single TCR beta chain sequence along with its context. The sample comes from a study of control samples from healthy donors and cancer patients. Sequenced by immunoSEQ multiplex PCR; TCRdb stores in-frame clones only, minus some. The table includes 150,000 to 200,000 clones, around 91% detected once. This CDR3 comprises 15 residues. Unmatched junction bases numbered 4, after V lost 0 bases and J lost 6 bases. Germline V gives CDR1 SGHRS, CDR2 YFSETQ. Source material: blood. This receptor was taken from a woman under 40 in good health. V is TRBV5-1 and J is TRBJ2-1; 9 bases fit TRBD2. DNA of the CDR3: TGCGCCAGCAGCTTGGACCTGCGGGGGGGCAATGAGCAGTTCTTC. It codes for CASSLDLRGGNEQFF.